The rows below give T cell receptor beta chains drawn from one sample of a study of cytomegalovirus exposure and HLA in healthy donors. Assay used: immunoSEQ multiplex PCR; TCRdb lists only in-frame clones, some missing. Here the sample spans 150,000 to 200,000 clones, less than 90% being singletons. The specimen was PBMCs. Receptor source: a young woman in good health and CMV-seronegative. CDR3s include the opening cysteine and the closing phenylalanine or tryptophan. The D gene is left open where the match is weak.

CDR3 length	V gene	J gene	D gene	CDR3 protein	CDR3 DNA
12	TRBV25-1	TRBJ1-2	.	CASRDSNYGYTF	TGTGCCAGCAGAGACAGTAACTATGGCTACACCTTC
14	TRBV5-8	TRBJ1-1	.	CASSLTGPNTEAFF	TGTGCCAGCAGCTTGACAGGGCCGAACACTGAAGCTTTCTTT
16	TRBV5-1	TRBJ2-7	.	CASSLAPTRGSYEQYF	TGCGCCAGCAGCTTGGCCCCTACCCGGGGTTCTTACGAGCAGTACTTC
13	TRBV5-4	TRBJ2-7	.	CASSGPGGKEQYF	TGTGCCAGCAGCGGACCCGGAGGGAAGGAGCAGTACTTC
17	TRBV5-3	TRBJ1-2	TRBD1	CARSYSRDRARPYGYTF	TGTGCCAGAAGCTACTCCCGGGACAGGGCTCGTCCGTATGGCTACACCTTC
15	TRBV5-6	TRBJ1-2	TRBD1	CASSLGGGGNYGYTF	TGTGCCAGCAGCTTGGGAGGGGGCGGGAACTATGGCTACACCTTC
14	TRBV2	TRBJ2-2	.	CASNQGTYTGELFF	TGTGCCAGCAATCAGGGGACCTACACCGGGGAGCTGTTTTTT
14	TRBV4-1	TRBJ2-2	TRBD2	CASSHGLASAELFF	TGCGCCAGCAGCCATGGACTAGCTAGTGCGGAGCTGTTTTTT
11	TRBV10-1	TRBJ2-1	.	CASSASGEQFF	TGCGCCAGCAGTGCTAGTGGTGAGCAGTTCTTC
16	TRBV7-9	TRBJ2-7	TRBD2	CASSWVGASGPLEQYF	TGTGCCAGCAGTTGGGTCGGTGCTAGCGGGCCGTTGGAGCAGTACTTC